Listed below are T cell receptor beta chains from one sample, sequenced in a study of blood T cell repertoires in COVID-19. Profiling relied on immunoSEQ multiplex PCR, and the TCRdb table lists in-frame clones only, not all of them. The sample has roughly 80,000 clones; approximately 80% are singletons. Sequencing input: peripheral blood. These TCRs come from a man in his fifties or sixties with active or convalescent COVID-19. Each CDR3 is given with its conserved first and last residue. The order of the fields is V gene, J gene, D gene, clone size, CDR3 protein, CDR3 DNA. D genes are given only for firm matches. The listing skips clone size in some rows; elsewhere it reads once, few, many or a size class.

V gene: TRBV7-9
J gene: TRBJ2-5
D gene: .
clone size: .
CDR3 protein: CASSLAPGTQYF
CDR3 DNA: TGTGCCAGCAGCTTAGCGCCAGGGACCCAGTACTTC

V gene: TRBV29-1
J gene: TRBJ2-5
D gene: .
clone size: .
CDR3 protein: CSVNPGTTGSETQYF
CDR3 DNA: TGCAGCGTTAACCCCGGGACAACCGGGTCGGAGACCCAGTACTTC

V gene: TRBV3-1/TRBV3-2
J gene: TRBJ2-2
D gene: TRBD1
clone size: .
CDR3 protein: CASSQVGQGVGFGSGELFF
CDR3 DNA: TGTGCCAGCAGCCAAGTGGGACAGGGGGTTGGATTTGGTTCCGGGGAGCTGTTTTTT

V gene: TRBV12-3/TRBV12-4
J gene: TRBJ2-1
D gene: .
clone size: once
CDR3 protein: CALTRGTYNEQFF
CDR3 DNA: TGTGCCCTAACCAGGGGAACCTACAATGAGCAGTTCTTC

V gene: TRBV7-2
J gene: TRBJ1-6
D gene: .
clone size: .
CDR3 protein: CASSPRGGYNSPLHF
CDR3 DNA: TGTGCCAGCAGCCCCAGGGGTGGGTATAATTCACCCCTCCACTTT

V gene: TRBV9
J gene: TRBJ2-2
D gene: TRBD2
clone size: .
CDR3 protein: CASSVAGGDTGELFF
CDR3 DNA: TGTGCCAGCAGCGTAGCGGGGGGGGACACCGGGGAGCTGTTTTTT

V gene: TRBV18
J gene: TRBJ2-5
D gene: TRBD1
clone size: .
CDR3 protein: CASSPGQAQETQYF
CDR3 DNA: TGTGCCAGCTCACCAGGACAGGCCCAAGAGACCCAGTACTTC

V gene: TRBV7-8
J gene: TRBJ2-5
D gene: TRBD2
clone size: .
CDR3 protein: CASSPGERGETQYF
CDR3 DNA: TGTGCCAGCAGCCCAGGCGAGCGGGGAGAGACCCAGTACTTC

V gene: TRBV21-1
J gene: TRBJ2-1
D gene: .
clone size: .
CDR3 protein: CASSKDWEVTSGAVEQFF
CDR3 DNA: TGTGCCAGCAGCAAAGATTGGGAGGTGACTAGCGGGGCGGTTGAGCAGTTCTTC

V gene: TRBV7-8
J gene: TRBJ2-1
D gene: TRBD1
clone size: .
CDR3 protein: CASRGTGSYNEQFF
CDR3 DNA: TGTGCCAGCAGGGGGACAGGGTCCTACAATGAGCAGTTCTTC

V gene: TRBV30
J gene: TRBJ1-4
D gene: .
clone size: .
CDR3 protein: CAWVGDLGGDEKLFF
CDR3 DNA: TGTGCCTGGGTAGGGGACCTCGGAGGGGATGAAAAACTGTTTTTT

V gene: TRBV6-6
J gene: TRBJ2-1
D gene: .
clone size: .
CDR3 protein: CASSYSGPQGEQFF
CDR3 DNA: TGTGCCAGCAGTTACAGCGGACCGCAGGGGGAGCAGTTCTTC